This record looks at one TCR beta chain sequence and its context. This clonotype came up many times. Its recognized antigen is unknown. Base qualities are missing; no much larger clone stands one base away. Amplification of TCR beta CDR3 regions was carried out from RNA transcripts. For the first round of RT-PCR on the TCR CDR3, the HTBI primer set was used together with the Qiagen OneStep RT-PCR kit. A second multiplex PCR round built the libraries, followed by size selection and purification. Paired-end sequencing of the libraries was performed with 100 bp reads on an Illumina HiSeq2000. From the authors' description of their analysis: Raw data were processed with SOAPnuke, discarding reads with adapters, uncalled bases, mean Phred below 15, or no exact constant-primer or identifier match. High-quality paired reads were merged with COPE v1.2.5, and unique nucleotide sequences were defined as clonotypes. MiTCR v1.1 was used to align clonotypes to the IMGT TRBV, TRBD and TRBJ reference segments. Only V-J combinations with frequency above 0.0001, covering about 99% of repertoires, were analysed. The TCS score was defined as the ratio of F50 (clonal expansion) to E x V (chaos), calculated using BLOSUM62-based TCRdist between CDR3 peptides within each V-J. Welch's t-statistics and random forest reduced 450 to 600 V-J features to roughly 13, which were used in a naive Bayes classifier (R e1071). Clones were called with MiXCR by TCRdb after fastp trimmed the public reads at Q25, and only in-frame beta chains were retained. Rows with a matching CDR3 protein are joined into one entry that keeps the most common DNA and genes. It is TCRdb's table, rather than the study itself, that gives the V and J calls and clone size. The sample table holds 350,000 to 450,000 distinct CDR3 sequences, of which 14% were seen once. The top ten clones comprise roughly 9.6% of the sample.

This specimen comes from a study of T cells in Graves' hyperthyroidism and ophthalmopathy (dated by TCRdb to about 2019). The study in broad terms: Peripheral blood samples were taken at initial diagnosis, before any treatment was given. TCR V-J signatures able to tell the groups apart were searched for in a discovery cohort of approximately 95 patients, of whom 40 to 45 had Graves' ophthalmopathy and 55 to 65 had stable Graves' hyperthyroidism. Prospective prediction of ophthalmopathy was tested in an independent validation cohort consisting of 18 hyperthyroidism patients and approximately 16 patients who later progressed to ophthalmopathy. The 95 to 100 discovery patients were divided at random into training and test sets in a 7:3 ratio. Thyroid tissue and blood T-cell repertoires from six Graves' hyperthyroidism patients were also compared in the study. Once sampling was done, hyperthyroidism patients were given methimazole at a starting dose of 30 mg daily, whereas ophthalmopathy patients were given high-dose intravenous methylprednisolone. According to the paper, TCR Vbeta CDR3 sequencing was carried out on 135 peripheral blood samples, which came from fewer than 50 ophthalmopathy, approximately 78 hyperthyroidism and about 17 progressor patients.

The CDR1 and CDR2 encoded by the germline V gene are KGHDR and SFDVKD. The CDR3 sequence holds 15 residues, the cysteine and phenylalanine included. Only the CDR3 DNA is retained, 45 bases long and in frame from the first base. V is pared back by 2 bases and J by 4 bases, with 13 bases lying between the germline termini. The research as a whole found: In cross-validation, a model built on a 13 V-J signature told ophthalmopathy apart from stable hyperthyroidism with under 90% sensitivity and about 81% specificity, and in testing the same model reached 80%/75%. Sample size was not statistically predetermined, and investigators were not blinded to group allocation. During validation, the model predicted progression to ophthalmopathy a median of roughly 7.1 months ahead of onset, with 60% to 71% sensitivity and roughly 75% specificity. Most expanded thyroid clonotypes (frequency above 0.001) were also detected in blood, suggesting blood repertoires may reflect thyroid immune responses.

A patient counted as having stable Graves' hyperthyroidism if no progression to ophthalmopathy occurred over 18 months of follow-up. Hyperthyroidism patients were aged 18 to 65 years and newly diagnosed, with disease duration of less than 2 months. The study excluded patients with uncontrolled infections, other autoimmune diseases, pregnancy or lactation. Diagnoses were established on the basis of clinical symptoms, serum thyroxine and TRAb, thyroid ultrasound, and orbital computed tomography. PBMCs were separated from roughly 9.6 ml of fresh peripheral blood using Ficoll-Paque density gradient centrifugation. Trizol reagent was used to extract total RNA, and RNA quality was then checked on an Agilent 2100 Bioanalyzer.

The material sequenced was blood. Here the chain combines TRBV24-1 and TRBJ2-5; the D gene is tentatively TRBD1 or TRBD2, each matching 5 bases. This TCR derives from a woman aged 55-70 years with Graves' hyperthyroidism. The CDR3 reads CATSDSGPGRETQYF. The sequenced DNA is TGTGCCACCAGTGATTCTGGCCCGGGGCGAGAGACCCAGTACTTC.